A single sample is the source of the 12 T cell receptor beta chains below, sequenced in a study of CD8+CD57+ T cells in acquired aplastic anemia. Genomic DNA, serving as template, underwent TCR beta VDJ and CDR3 profiling. TCRdb analysed the reads with MiXCR anew, one entry per CDR3 protein. The sample lists some 160,000 distinct CDR3 sequences, under 55% seen once, with approximately 3% in the top ten. The authors sequenced patients whose flow cytometry had shown CD8+CD57+ cell expansion. Sample: sorted CD4+, CD8+, or CD8+CD57+ T cells (not recorded which) from PBMCs. The receptors stem from a human donor with aplastic anemia.

This clonotype appeared many times. The chain joins TRBV15 to TRBJ2-1; D is possibly TRBD1 (6 bases). Between the trimmed V and J ends, which lost 5 bases and 12 bases, there was a span of 17 bases. The CDR3 totals 13 residues. Germline assignment: CDR1 LNHNV and CDR2 YYDKDF (reference sequence). The CDR3 sequence is CATSQRPGAGQFF. The CDR3 coding sequence is TGTGCCACCAGCCAACGTCCAGGGGCTGGGCAGTTCTTC.

The rearrangement joins TRBV24-1 to TRBJ2-2; D is uncertain. Per the germline V gene, CDR1 is KGHDR and CDR2 is SFDVKD. Trimming left V 1 base short and J 1 base short, with 3 bases between. The CDR3 consists of 14 residues. CDR3 bases: TGTGCCACCAGTGATTTAAGGAACACCGGGGAGCTGTTTTTT. Protein: CATSDLRNTGELFF.

This chain joins TRBV7-2 and TRBJ2-7, with D unclear. V gave up 2 bases and J gave up 2 bases, with 4 bases separating them. This CDR3 region has 12 residues. Germline CDR1 and CDR2: SGHTA and FQGNSA. DNA for the CDR3: TGTGCCAGCAGCTTACCGACCTACGAGCAGTACTTC. Amino acids: CASSLPTYEQYF.

This clonotype showed up just once. A much larger clone lies a single base off, so this may be a read error. The CDR3 is CASSIRTQIGNQRQHF. The CDR3, as DNA: TGTGCCAGTAGTATTAGAACCCAAATTGGCAATCAGCGCCAGCATTTT. The chain links TRBV19 to TRBJ1-5; D uncertain. This CDR3 contains 16 residues. In germline, CDR1 is LNHDA, CDR2 SQIVND (reference sequence).

This clonotype showed up many times. This sequence joins TRBV5-1 and TRBJ1-1, with D possibly being TRBD1 (6 bases). The CDR3 length is 14 residues. The V gene lost 4 bases and the J gene lost 1 base, with 11 bases spanning the gap. In germline, CDR1 is SGHRS, CDR2 YFSETQ. In nucleotides, the CDR3 is TGCGCCAGCAGCCCACAGGGAGGGAACACTGAAGCTTTCTTT. Translating gives CASSPQGGNTEAFF.

In its sample, this clonotype was seen many times. This chain connects TRBV5-1 to TRBJ1-4; weak D call: TRBD1 (5 bases). Germline V gene data show CDR1 as SGHRS and CDR2 as YFSETQ. CDR3 length equals 14 residues. The germline V and J ends were trimmed by 0 bases and 7 bases, with 10 bases remaining between them. CDR3 sequence: CASSLDSQGEKLFF. The CDR3 DNA is TGCGCCAGCAGCTTGGACAGTCAGGGTGAAAAACTGTTTTTT.

The chain is built from TRBV19 and TRBJ1-1; D call uncertain. CDR1 is LNHDA, CDR2 SQIVND, per germline (reference sequence). The CDR3 has 12 residues. Deletions cut 6 bases from V and 6 bases from J, with 11 bases between. The CDR3 sequence: CASRTEEAEAFF. The CDR3 DNA sequence: TGTGCCAGTAGGACGGAAGAGGCTGAAGCTTTCTTT. Combining the CDR3 with reference TRBV19 and TRBJ1-1 gives the whole variable domain DGGITQSPKYLFRKEGQNVTLSCEQNLNHDAMYWYRQDPGQGLRLIYYSQIVNDFQKGDIAEGYSVSREKKESFPLTVTSAQKNPTAFYLCASRTEEAEAFFGQGTRLTVV.

The chain combines TRBV10-3 with TRBJ2-6; a possible D gene is TRBD1 (5 bases). V was pared by 9 bases and J by 0 bases, with 9 bases between. The CDR3 loop spans 14 amino acids. Per germline, CDR1 ENHRY and CDR2 SYGVKD. The DNA for the CDR3 is TGTGCCATAAGGCAGGGCTCTGGGGCCAACGTCCTGACTTTC. This translates into CAIRQGSGANVLTF.

The chain has TRBV20-1 and TRBJ2-1; D gene unclear. With 1 base removed from V and 4 bases from J, the gap between germline ends came to 14 bases. CDR3 length: 15 residues. Germline CDR1 is DFQATT and CDR2 is SNEGSKA (reference sequence). The DNA of the CDR3 is TGCAGTGCTAGAGCCCCAGGAGCCCTATACAATGAGCAGTTCTTC. Translated: CSARAPGALYNEQFF.

This chain joins TRBV2 and TRBJ1-5; TRBD1 aligns across 8 bases. The junction had 6 bases not matched to a gene; V was cut back by 10 bases and J by 1 base. The CDR3 sequence is 14 residues long. In germline, CDR1 is SNHLY, CDR2 FYNNEI. CDR3: CATEGTGSNQPQHF. CDR3 sequence (DNA): TGTGCCACCGAAGGGACAGGAAGCAATCAGCCCCAGCATTTT.

The gene calls are TRBV3-1 and TRBJ2-5, with TRBD2 identical over 16 bases. The V segment lost 4 bases and the J segment 5 bases; nucleotides outside the gene matches: 7. CDR3 length equals 17 residues. Germline V CDR1 and CDR2: LGHDT, YNNKEL (reference sequence). CDR3 region: CASSRGTSGRAGETQYF. The CDR3 DNA sequence: TGTGCCAGCAGCCGGGGGACTAGCGGGAGGGCTGGGGAGACCCAGTACTTC.

This clonotype came up once. This chain uses TRBV20-1 with TRBJ1-1; tentative D call: TRBD1 (5 bases). V lost 5 bases to trimming and J lost 5 bases, with 15 bases between them. The V gene's germline CDR1 is DFQATT and CDR2 SNEGSKA (reference sequence). This CDR3 has 13 residues. The CDR3 region is CSAGTMGGTEAFF. The DNA for the CDR3 is TGCAGTGCTGGAACAATGGGGGGGACTGAAGCTTTCTTT.